These T cell receptor beta chains were read from a single sample in a study of response to subunit inactivated influenza vaccine. TCRdb re-called the RT-PCR reads with MiXCR, one entry per CDR3 protein. The sample has a few hundred thousand distinct CDR3 sequences, 14% seen once. Specimen: PBMCs from blood, collected 11 to 12 days after vaccination. These receptors came from a man aged 50 to 59 who received an inactivated influenza vaccine. The CDR3 runs from the conserved cysteine through the conserved F or W. Fields, in order: V gene, D gene, J gene, clone size, CDR3 protein, CDR3 DNA. A D gene is named only where the DNA matches it firmly. Clone size is shown for a subset of rows, as once, few, many or a class of expanded clone.

>TRBV27|TRBD2|TRBJ2-3|few
CASSQGLAGAYTDTQYF
TGTGCCAGCAGTCAGGGACTAGCGGGGGCCTACACAGATACGCAGTATTTT
>TRBV12-3/TRBV12-4|NA|TRBJ1-1|NA
CASSLQVYTEAFF
TGTGCCAGCAGTTTACAGGTATACACTGAAGCTTTCTTT
>TRBV20-1|NA|TRBJ2-2|many
CSARDNTGELFF
TGCAGTGCTCGGGACAACACCGGGGAGCTGTTTTTT
>TRBV4-2|NA|TRBJ2-1|few
CASSQRGLGTYNEQFF
TGTGCCAGCAGCCAAAGAGGGCTAGGTACCTACAATGAGCAGTTCTTC
>TRBV7-9|NA|TRBJ2-6|NA
CASSLAESGANVLTF
TGTGCCAGCAGCTTAGCAGAGTCAGGGGCCAACGTCCTGACTTTC
>TRBV7-2|NA|TRBJ2-3|NA
CASSLVATPLSTDTQYF
TGTGCCAGCAGCTTAGTGGCGACACCCCTTTCCACAGATACGCAGTATTTT
>TRBV12-3/TRBV12-4|NA|TRBJ2-1|many
CASTPSEFNEQFF
TGTGCCAGCACTCCTTCTGAGTTCAATGAGCAGTTCTTC
>TRBV28|TRBD2|TRBJ2-1|few
CASRASSGISYNEQFF
TGTGCCAGCAGAGCGTCTAGCGGGATCTCCTACAATGAGCAGTTCTTC
>TRBV4-3|NA|TRBJ2-3|many
CASSQDPTGFDTQYF
TGCGCCAGCAGCCAAGATCCGACGGGCTTCGATACGCAGTATTTT
>TRBV28|TRBD1|TRBJ1-4|NA
CASSTGTVNEKLFF
TGTGCCAGCAGTACTGGGACAGTTAATGAAAAACTGTTTTTT
>TRBV11-2|TRBD2|TRBJ2-7|many
CASSPISGSGEQYF
TGTGCCAGCAGCCCCATTAGCGGGAGCGGCGAGCAGTACTTC
>TRBV6-6|NA|TRBJ1-2|NA
CASSYSEGRTF
TGTGCCAGCAGTTACTCAGAGGGGAGGACTTTC
>TRBV27|TRBD2|TRBJ2-5|few
CASSARLAGGGETQYF
TGTGCCAGCAGTGCTCGACTAGCGGGAGGAGGAGAGACCCAGTACTTC
>TRBV4-2|NA|TRBJ2-6|few
CASSQESQAVGANVLTF
TGTGCCAGCAGCCAAGAATCTCAAGCGGTTGGGGCCAACGTCCTGACTTTC
>TRBV29-1|NA|TRBJ2-7|NA
CSVDKGGGYEQYF
TGCAGCGTTGATAAGGGGGGGGGCTACGAGCAGTACTTC
>TRBV20-1|NA|TRBJ2-7|many
CSARLFGPVGEQYF
TGCAGTGCTAGACTTTTCGGGCCGGTAGGCGAGCAGTACTTC
>TRBV5-6|NA|TRBJ2-3|few
CASSSRDTDTQYF
TGTGCCAGCAGCAGCCGGGACACAGATACGCAGTATTTT
>TRBV6-2/TRBV6-3|NA|TRBJ2-1|NA
CASSYSVREQFF
TGTGCCAGCAGTTACTCAGTTCGGGAGCAGTTCTTC
>TRBV20-1|TRBD2|TRBJ2-7|few
CSANSLAGESYEQYF
TGCAGTGCTAATAGCCTAGCGGGAGAATCCTACGAGCAGTACTTC
>TRBV7-2|NA|TRBJ2-2|few
CASSLARALDTGELFF
TGTGCCAGCAGCTTAGCGCGGGCTTTGGACACCGGGGAGCTGTTTTTT
>TRBV7-9|NA|TRBJ2-3|few
CASRARAGADTQYF
TGTGCCAGCAGGGCTAGGGCAGGAGCAGATACGCAGTATTTT
>TRBV5-1|NA|TRBJ2-3|NA
CASSFGQGWTDTQYF
TGCGCCAGCAGCTTTGGGCAGGGGTGGACAGATACGCAGTATTTT
>TRBV10-3|TRBD1|TRBJ1-4|NA
CAIKGQGNEKLFF
TGTGCCATCAAGGGACAGGGGAATGAAAAACTGTTTTTT
>TRBV7-2|NA|TRBJ1-2|NA
CASSAGGGLSYGYTF
TGTGCCAGCAGCGCAGGAGGGGGACTCAGCTATGGCTACACCTTC
>TRBV11-1|TRBD2|TRBJ2-1|NA
CASRQTISRERGVYNEQFF
TGTGCCAGCAGGCAAACGATATCTCGTGAGCGGGGGGTATACAATGAGCAGTTCTTC
>TRBV20-1|NA|TRBJ1-6|few
CSARVSSSYNSPLHF
TGCAGTGCTAGAGTCTCGAGCTCCTATAATTCACCCCTCCACTTT
>TRBV5-1|TRBD1|TRBJ2-1|NA
CASTQGAAYNEQFF
TGCGCCAGCACCCAGGGGGCCGCTTACAATGAGCAGTTCTTC
>TRBV20-1|TRBD2|TRBJ2-3|NA
CSAAPEIAGGLRSTDTQYF
TGCAGTGCAGCACCCGAGATAGCGGGGGGGTTAAGAAGCACAGATACGCAGTATTTT
>TRBV20-1|NA|TRBJ1-1|NA
CSARDFGGENTEAFF
TGCAGTGCTAGAGATTTCGGTGGTGAGAACACTGAAGCTTTCTTT
>TRBV5-1|TRBD2|TRBJ2-3|NA
CASSLSSGGVTDTQYF
TGCGCCAGCAGCTTATCTAGCGGGGGGGTCACAGATACGCAGTATTTT
>TRBV4-3|NA|TRBJ2-7|few
CASSHAGGYEQYF
TGCGCCAGCAGCCATGCAGGGGGGTACGAGCAGTACTTC
>TRBV20-1|NA|TRBJ2-3|many
CSAASYKGPTDTQYF
TGCAGTGCTGCTAGTTACAAGGGGCCCACAGATACGCAGTATTTT
>TRBV7-9|NA|TRBJ2-1|few
CASSLDGGHNEQFF
TGTGCCAGCAGCTTAGATGGGGGACACAATGAGCAGTTCTTC
>TRBV20-1|NA|TRBJ2-3|NA
CSASAEWQYF
TGCAGTGCATCGGCAGAGTGGCAGTATTTT
>TRBV5-1|NA|TRBJ2-5|NA
CASSPGGIQETQYF
TGCGCCAGCAGCCCTGGTGGGATCCAAGAGACCCAGTACTTC
>TRBV4-3|TRBD1|TRBJ2-3|NA
CASSQVSGTGGVDTQYF
TGCGCCAGCAGCCAAGTATCGGGGACAGGGGGAGTGGATACGCAGTATTTT
>TRBV9|TRBD2|TRBJ2-1|NA
CASSVAPGGSYSYNEQFF
TGTGCCAGCAGCGTAGCTCCCGGCGGGAGTTACTCCTACAATGAGCAGTTCTTC
>TRBV25-1|NA|TRBJ2-1|few
CASSEPQGGIYNEQFF
TGTGCCAGCAGTGAACCCCAGGGGGGGATCTACAATGAGCAGTTCTTC
>TRBV7-2|NA|TRBJ1-2|few
CASSLVRQAGDYGYTF
TGTGCCAGCAGCTTAGTAAGACAAGCGGGAGACTATGGCTACACCTTC
>TRBV7-2|TRBD2|TRBJ2-1|many
CASSLTSGNIYNEQFF
TGTGCCAGCAGCTTGACTAGCGGAAATATATACAATGAGCAGTTCTTC
>TRBV2|NA|TRBJ1-2|few
CASSEGGTNYGYTF
TGTGCCAGCAGTGAGGGGGGCACTAACTATGGCTACACCTTC
>TRBV18|TRBD1|TRBJ2-1|NA
CASSPTGGRSYNEQFF
TGTGCCAGCTCCCCGACAGGGGGCCGGTCCTACAATGAGCAGTTCTTC
>TRBV7-6|NA|TRBJ1-1|NA
CASSSTQGSEAFF
TGTGCCAGCAGCTCCACGCAGGGCTCTGAAGCTTTCTTT
>TRBV20-1|NA|TRBJ1-6|NA
CSARDGGGRSPLHF
TGCAGTGCTAGAGATGGGGGCGGAAGGTCACCCCTCCACTTT
>TRBV28|NA|TRBJ2-7|NA
CASSPHWGRGQVGEQYF
TGTGCCAGCAGTCCCCATTGGGGACGGGGACAAGTAGGCGAGCAGTACTTC
>TRBV18|NA|TRBJ2-5|few
CASSLAGRGNQETQYF
TGTGCCAGCTCCCTTGCTGGCAGGGGAAACCAAGAGACCCAGTACTTC
>TRBV7-8|NA|TRBJ1-5|few
CASSFGAQNQPQHF
TGTGCCAGCAGCTTCGGGGCCCAGAATCAGCCCCAGCATTTT
>TRBV2|NA|TRBJ2-5|few
CASSEAGTQETQYF
TGTGCCAGCAGTGAAGCCGGGACACAAGAGACCCAGTACTTC
>TRBV20-1|NA|TRBJ2-1|NA
CSASPSVYNEQFF
TGCAGTGCTAGCCCGTCGGTATACAATGAGCAGTTCTTC
>TRBV10-2|NA|TRBJ2-1|few
CASRQTRLNNEQFF
TGCGCCAGCAGGCAGACTAGATTGAACAATGAGCAGTTCTTC
>TRBV4-2|NA|TRBJ2-2|many
CASSQAGANTGELFF
TGTGCCAGCAGCCAAGCAGGGGCGAACACCGGGGAGCTGTTTTTT